This T cell receptor beta chain was recovered during a study of blood T cell repertoires in COVID-19. Across the study: Acute and convalescent COVID-19 samples came from the United States, Italy and Spain.

Only in-frame clones appear in the TCRdb table, and some are missing; sequencing was by immunoSEQ multiplex PCR. The sample lists roughly 150,000 clones; around 89% were seen once. CDR1 and CDR2 (germline): KGHSH, LQKENI. The CDR3 is 15 amino acids. V gave up 1 base and J gave up 0 bases, with 7 bases separating them. In this sample, this clone turned up once. The chain uses TRBV18 and TRBJ1-3; no clear D gene. The sample comprised peripheral blood. This TCR derives from a man aged 55 to 70 with active or convalescent COVID-19. CDR3 loop: CASSPQLSSGNTIYF. DNA of the CDR3: TGTGCCAGCTCACCACAACTTAGCTCTGGAAACACCATATATTTT.